These 32 T cell receptor beta chains share one sample of origin, sequenced in a study of CD8 T cells in ankylosing spondylitis. TCRdb reanalysed the 5' RACE reads using MiXCR and keeps one entry per CDR3 protein. The sample has around 150,000 distinct CDR3 sequences, 18% seen once. Material: blood, either unsorted or a sorted T cell fraction (not recorded which). The receptors shown here come from a male donor with ankylosing spondylitis or in good health (not recorded which).

The J gene is TRBJ1-1, the V gene TRBV7-9; D may be TRBD1 (5 bases). The CDR3 consists of 15 residues. From germline, CDR1 is SEHNR and CDR2 FQNEAQ (reference sequence). The V end lost 5 bases, the J end lost 2 bases, and 15 bases lay between the germline ends. CDR3 DNA sequence: TGTGCCAGCAGCCTCCGACAGTCATTCAACACTGAAGCTTTCTTT. Translation: CASSLRQSFNTEAFF.

Only a few counts were recorded for this clonotype. The CDR3 DNA follows: TGCAGTGCTAGCTGGACCTACGAGCAGTACTTC. Its translation is CSASWTYEQYF. The chain uses TRBV20-1 and TRBJ2-7; no clear D gene. Trimming stripped 3 bases from V and 2 bases from J, with 5 bases between. Germline CDR1 reads DFQATT; CDR2 reads SNEGSKA (reference sequence). The CDR3 runs 11 residues.

Comment on this clonotype: This may be a read error, as it is one base from a much larger clone. The gene calls are TRBV24-1 and TRBJ1-5; D is possibly TRBD1 (5 bases). The CDR3 is 15 amino acids. CDR1 is KGHDR, CDR2 SFDVKD, per germline. Here the CDR3 reads CTTSDSGVGNQPQHF. Here the CDR3 DNA reads TGTACCACCAGTGATTCGGGGGTTGGCAATCAGCCCCAGCATTTT.

This clonotype was counted only a few times. The chain carries TRBV28 and TRBJ1-2; TRBD1 agrees at 9 bases. V lost 6 bases and J lost 7; bases outside the gene matches: 15. The germline V gene encodes CDR1 MDHEN and CDR2 SYDVKM. The CDR3 contains 16 residues. The CDR3 region is CASRYPGGQGYGGYTF. CDR3 nucleotides: TGTGCCAGCAGGTACCCCGGGGGACAGGGTTACGGTGGCTACACCTTC.

This chain joins TRBV6-2 or TRBV6-3 and TRBJ2-3; a weak D match, TRBD1 (5 bases). The CDR3 runs 15 residues. The germline V and J ends were trimmed by 7 bases and 2 bases, with 16 bases remaining between them. Germline lookup yields CDR1 MNHEY and CDR2 SVGEGT. The CDR3: CASKPTATVTDTQYF. The CDR3 nucleotides read TGTGCCAGCAAACCGACAGCGACAGTCACAGATACGCAGTATTTT.

This clonotype was counted a few times. Relative to the germline gene, one junction end is altered; a read error may explain this. The chain recombines TRBV7-6 with TRBJ2-1, with a tentative D call TRBD2 (5 bases). Germline CDR1 SGHVS, CDR2 FNYEAQ. The CDR3 runs 17 residues. CDR3: CASSSRVSRDPPNERFF. The CDR3 DNA is TGTGCCAGCAGCTCCCGGGTTAGTCGGGATCCCCCCAATGAGCGGTTCTTC.

This clonotype was seen repeatedly, ten times or more. The rearrangement links TRBV5-6 to TRBJ1-2; D perhaps matches TRBD1 (6 bases). Trimming took off 4 bases at V and 8 bases at J, with 27 bases between the two ends. Germline CDR1 is SGHDT and CDR2 is YYEEEE. The CDR3 covers 17 residues. CDR3 DNA: TGTGCCAGCAGCCGACGCTTAACAGGGTTAGGAAGCGGAGGCTACACCTTC. It specifies CASSRRLTGLGSGGYTF.

This clonotype was counted only a few times. V gene TRBV7-2 combines with J gene TRBJ2-3; D gene unclear. This CDR3 spans 13 amino acids. V was shortened by 5 bases and J by 5 bases, with 11 bases between the two germline ends. Looked up from germline, CDR1 is SGHTA and CDR2 is FQGNSA. The CDR3 DNA sequence: TGTGCCAGCAGCCGTCTCGGAGAAGATACGCAGTATTTT. It is translated as CASSRLGEDTQYF.

In its sample, this clonotype was seen many times. The V call is TRBV20-1, the J call TRBJ1-1; maybe TRBD1 (6 bases). Germline V gene lookup returns CDR1 DFQATT and CDR2 SNEGSKA (reference sequence). Between the trimmed V and J ends, which lost 3 bases and 3 bases, there was a span of 14 bases. This CDR3 has 14 amino acids. The CDR3 sequence: CSARRGAGHTEAFF. In DNA, the CDR3 is TGCAGTGCTAGGCGGGGGGCTGGGCACACTGAAGCTTTCTTT.

The rearrangement uses TRBV5-4 and TRBJ2-2; D is possibly TRBD2 (6 bases). Looked up from germline, CDR1 is SGHNT and CDR2 is YYREEE (reference sequence). This CDR3 has 16 amino acids. V was pared by 0 bases and J by 6 bases, with 15 bases between. The DNA of the CDR3 is TGTGCCAGCAGCTTGGCGGCTAGCGCGTCTCCCGGGGAGCTGTTTTTT. Translated, it gives CASSLAASASPGELFF.

This clonotype appeared many times. This chain links TRBV5-1 with TRBJ1-1; perhaps TRBD1 as D (5 bases). The germline V and J ends were trimmed by 4 bases and 0 bases, with 10 bases remaining between them. The germline gives CDR1 SGHRS, CDR2 YFSETQ. The CDR3 has 14 residues. The CDR3 here is CASSASGMNTEAFF. CDR3 coding DNA: TGCGCCAGCAGCGCTTCAGGGATGAACACTGAAGCTTTCTTT. The full variable domain, in which reference TRBV5-1 and TRBJ1-1 provide the parts outside the CDR3, is KAGVTQTPRYLIKTRGQQVTLSCSPISGHRSVSWYQQTPGQGLQFLFEYFSETQRNKGNFPGRFSGRQFSNSRSEMNVSTLELGDSALYLCASSASGMNTEAFFGQGTRLTVV.

This clonotype was observed a few times. The rearrangement joins TRBV20-1 to TRBJ1-5; no firm D call. Trimming pared 4 bases from V and 8 bases from J, leaving 12 bases between. Germline-derived CDR1 and CDR2 are DFQATT and SNEGSKA (reference sequence). There are 12 residues in the CDR3. The CDR3, as DNA: TGCAGTGCTATTATGCGATTGGAGCCCCAGCATTTT. This encodes CSAIMRLEPQHF.

This clonotype appeared a few times. The chain has TRBV28 and TRBJ2-5; D may be TRBD2 (6 bases). CDR3 length: 14 residues. Between the trimmed V and J ends, which lost 5 bases and 3 bases, there was a span of 13 bases. Germline CDR1 MDHEN, CDR2 SYDVKM. CDR3 bases: TGTGCCAGCAGTGGACTGGGGGGAAAAGAGACCCAGTACTTC. Protein product: CASSGLGGKETQYF.

The chain has TRBV10-3 and TRBJ2-1; maybe TRBD2 (5 bases). The V gene's germline CDR1 is ENHRY and CDR2 SYGVKD. The CDR3 is 13 amino acids. V was pared by 7 bases and J by 5 bases, with 12 bases between. DNA for the CDR3: TGTGCCATCAAGGCGGGCGCTAACAATGAGCAGTTCTTC. Protein sequence: CAIKAGANNEQFF.

This clonotype was counted many times. This sequence joins TRBV20-1 and TRBJ2-1, with D tentatively TRBD1 (5 bases). Looked up from germline, CDR1 is DFQATT and CDR2 is SNEGSKA (reference sequence). V was clipped by 6 bases and J by 6 bases, with 18 bases between them. The CDR3 runs 14 residues. Here the CDR3 reads CSAPQENQGNEQFF. The CDR3 region has the DNA TGCAGTGCCCCTCAGGAGAATCAGGGCAATGAGCAGTTCTTC.

The rearrangement joins TRBV11-2 to TRBJ2-1; D gene unclear. This CDR3 is built from 18 residues. Germline CDR1 SGHAT, CDR2 FQNNGV. The V end lost 4 bases, the J end lost 3 bases, and 22 bases lay between the germline ends. CDR3 nucleotides: TGTGCCAGCAGCTCCTATCGGACCACGGTACCTCTCTACAATGAGCAGTTCTTC. This translates into CASSSYRTTVPLYNEQFF.

In this sample, this clonotype turned up many times. V gene TRBV28 combines with J gene TRBJ1-5, with a possible D match to TRBD1 (6 bases). This CDR3 contains 14 residues. From germline, CDR1 is MDHEN and CDR2 SYDVKM. V was clipped by 7 bases and J by 6 bases, with 16 bases between them. Here the CDR3 reads CASNPKGVGQPQHF. The CDR3, as DNA: TGTGCCAGCAACCCCAAGGGGGTGGGTCAGCCCCAGCATTTT.

This clonotype has only a few counts. The V and J genes are TRBV29-1 and TRBJ2-7; 7 bases fit TRBD1. J gave up 1 base and V 7 bases, and 4 bases lay outside the gene matches. This CDR3 spans 12 amino acids. From germline, CDR1 is SQVTM and CDR2 ANQGSEA. The CDR3: CSAIQGSYEQYF. The CDR3 DNA reads TGCAGCGCCATACAGGGGTCCTACGAGCAGTACTTC.

CDR3 in DNA: TGTGCCAGCAGTTACGGTCTCGGGAGGGCCGGGTTCGAGACCCAGTACTTC. This gives the protein CASSYGLGRAGFETQYF. V and J are TRBV6-5 and TRBJ2-5; 8 nucleotides match TRBD2. The CDR3 consists of 17 residues. The germline V gene encodes CDR1 MNHEY and CDR2 SVGAGI. V shed 2 bases, J shed 5 bases, and the junction held 13 bases outside the gene matches.

Only a few counts were recorded for this clonotype. This chain joins TRBV12-3 or TRBV12-4 and TRBJ1-1; 10 bases line up with TRBD1. With 11 bases clipped from V and 6 bases from J, the junction kept 12 bases outside the gene matches. The CDR3 sequence is 14 residues long. CDR3: CASQRDRGIPEAFF. CDR3 sequence (DNA): TGTGCCTCACAACGGGACAGGGGTATCCCTGAAGCTTTCTTT.

This chain uses TRBV6-5 with TRBJ2-3; TRBD2 matches at 12 bases. CDR1 MNHEY and CDR2 SVGAGI come from the germline V gene. V lost 7 bases and J lost 3; bases outside the gene matches: 5. This CDR3 is 15 amino acids long. In DNA, the CDR3 is TGTGCCAGCACCCTAGCGGGAGGGGTGACAGATACGCAGTATTTT. It translates to CASTLAGGVTDTQYF.

In nucleotides, the CDR3 is TGCGCCAGCAGCTTGGATTTTGGGCAGGGGGTCGGAAACACCATATATTTT. It yields the protein CASSLDFGQGVGNTIYF. V is TRBV5-1 and J is TRBJ1-3, with 7 bases lining up with TRBD1. The CDR3 runs to 17 residues. CDR1 and CDR2 from the germline V gene are SGHRS and YFSETQ. With V trimmed by 0 bases and J by 4 bases, 10 bases remained unmatched. The whole variable domain, filled in from reference TRBV5-1 and TRBJ1-3, reads KAGVTQTPRYLIKTRGQQVTLSCSPISGHRSVSWYQQTPGQGLQFLFEYFSETQRNKGNFPGRFSGRQFSNSRSEMNVSTLELGDSALYLCASSLDFGQGVGNTIYFGEGSWLTVV.

This clonotype showed up just a few times. The V call is TRBV27, the J call TRBJ2-5; 9 bases match TRBD1. Germline loops: CDR1 MNHEY, CDR2 SMNVEV (reference sequence). The ends lost 3 bases at V and 5 bases at J; junction bases unmatched: 4. The CDR3 covers 14 residues. The CDR3 loop reads CASSLDRGWETQYF. As DNA, the CDR3 is TGTGCCAGCAGTTTGGACAGGGGTTGGGAGACCCAGTACTTC.

There are many counts of this clonotype. This chain connects TRBV29-1 to TRBJ2-3, with 10 nucleotides matching TRBD1. The CDR3 contains 15 residues. Germline values: CDR1 SQVTM, CDR2 ANQGSEA. Germline trimming cut 6 bases from V and 5 bases from J; bases unmatched to any gene: 11. CDR3 protein: CSVPGTGVFEDTQYF. The CDR3 DNA follows: TGCAGCGTCCCCGGGACAGGGGTCTTCGAAGATACGCAGTATTTT.

The chain employs TRBV7-6 and TRBJ2-1; D might be TRBD2 (5 bases). Trimming removed 0 bases from V and 7 bases from J, with 7 bases in between. Looked up from germline, CDR1 is SGHVS and CDR2 is FNYEAQ. This CDR3 comprises 13 residues. The CDR3: CASSLAWRNEQFF. In DNA form, the CDR3 reads TGTGCCAGCAGCTTAGCGTGGAGGAATGAGCAGTTCTTC. Full variable domain (rest looked up from reference TRBV7-6 and TRBJ2-1): GAGVSQSPRYKVTKRGQDVALRCDPISGHVSLYWYRQALGQGPEFLTYFNYEAQQDKSGLPNDRFSAERPEGSISTLTIQRTEQRDSAMYRCASSLAWRNEQFFGPGTRLTVL.

The chain is built from TRBV6-5 and TRBJ2-3; 7 bases align to TRBD2. CDR1 is MNHEY, CDR2 SVGAGI, per germline. The CDR3 contains 16 residues. V trimming: 2 bases; J trimming: 0 bases; junction bases outside the gene matches: 5. CDR3: CASSYPGGASTDTQYF. CDR3 bases: TGTGCCAGCAGTTACCCGGGGGGTGCTAGCACAGATACGCAGTATTTT.

There are a few counts of this clonotype. This sequence joins TRBV29-1 and TRBJ2-3; 7 nucleotides line up with TRBD2. This CDR3 contains 13 residues. Germline assignment: CDR1 SQVTM and CDR2 ANQGSEA. Trimming cost V 3 bases and J 8 bases; bases outside gene matches: 8. The CDR3 coding sequence is TGCAGCGTTGAGAGGGGCGGGAGTCTTACGCAGTATTTT. Its translation is CSVERGGSLTQYF.

In its sample, this clonotype was seen many times. The chain recombines TRBV12-3 or TRBV12-4 with TRBJ2-7, with D maybe TRBD2 (5 bases). The V end was cut by 5 bases, the J end by 0 bases, with 17 bases between. The length of the CDR3 is 16 residues. CDR3 bases: TGTGCCAGCAGTCCAGGTGAGCGGAAGAGCTCCTACGAGCAGTACTTC. Its protein product is CASSPGERKSSYEQYF.

This clonotype was found many times. The chain is built from TRBV10-3 and TRBJ2-1; the match to TRBD2 covers 8 bases. The CDR3 runs 15 residues. Germline V gene lookup returns CDR1 ENHRY and CDR2 SYGVKD. Trimming at V came to 6 bases and at J to 7 bases, leaving 11 bases not matched to a gene. CDR3 residues: CAIRASPGLGNEQFF. The CDR3 bases are TGTGCCATCAGGGCATCCCCGGGACTAGGTAATGAGCAGTTCTTC.

This clonotype was seen many times. The V call is TRBV3-1, the J call TRBJ2-1, with D tentatively TRBD2 (5 bases). The CDR3 loop spans 11 amino acids. V was shortened by 8 bases and J by 8 bases, with 10 bases between the two germline ends. The V gene's germline CDR1 is LGHDT and CDR2 YNNKEL (reference sequence). The CDR3 DNA reads as TGTGCCAGCGAGGGTCCCGATGAGCAGTTCTTC. It codes for CASEGPDEQFF.

This clonotype was detected only a few times. The V and J genes are TRBV10-3 and TRBJ1-5; D may be TRBD1 (5 bases). The germline V gene encodes CDR1 ENHRY and CDR2 SYGVKD. The CDR3 covers 14 residues. Trimming shortened V by 3 bases and J by 4 bases, and 10 bases separated the two germline ends. CDR3 DNA: TGTGCCATCAGTGACGGCAGGGAGAATCAGCCCCAGCATTTT. This translates into CAISDGRENQPQHF.

The table lists this clonotype with many counts. The J gene is TRBJ1-2, the V gene TRBV15; unclear D gene. Germline V gene data show CDR1 as LNHNV and CDR2 as YYDKDF (reference sequence). The V end lost 5 bases, the J end lost 2 bases, and 12 bases lay between the germline ends. The CDR3 extends over 14 amino acids. The CDR3 sequence is CATSLEELNYGYTF. The CDR3 DNA reads as TGTGCCACCAGCCTAGAGGAACTAAACTATGGCTACACCTTC.